The next 5 T cell receptor beta chains were all read from a single sample in a study of cytomegalovirus exposure and HLA in healthy donors. TCRdb's copy holds only in-frame clones and misses some; the assay was immunoSEQ multiplex PCR. Here the sample spans 280,000 or so clones, roughly 90% being singletons. The sequenced sample was PBMCs. These receptors originate from a woman under 30 in good health and CMV-seronegative.

This clone appeared a few times. The chain uses TRBV7-9 and TRBJ1-2; TRBD1 matches 8 bases. After removal of 5 bases from V and 4 bases from J, the junction contained 21 bases not matched to a gene. CDR1 is SEHNR and CDR2 is FQNEAQ in the germline V gene (reference sequence). The CDR3 totals 19 residues. The CDR3 nucleotides are TGTGCCAGCAGCCCCATGGGGACAGGAGGCAGGCCAATACTCTATGGCTACACCTTC. Its protein product is CASSPMGTGGRPILYGYTF.

This clone was detected only once. This sequence joins TRBV10-3 and TRBJ2-1; 7 bases match TRBD1. The CDR3 runs 15 residues. Per germline, CDR1 ENHRY and CDR2 SYGVKD. J lost 1 base, V lost 5 bases, and 5 bases had no gene match. The CDR3 here is CAISQNRGSYNEQFF. The CDR3 region has the DNA TGTGCCATCAGTCAAAACAGGGGATCCTACAATGAGCAGTTCTTC.

The chain couples TRBV9 to TRBJ2-3; TRBD2 matches 10 bases. The trim removed 3 bases at V and 8 bases at J, leaving 9 bases unmatched. CDR3 length equals 15 residues. Germline values: CDR1 SGDLS, CDR2 YYNGEE. Here the CDR3 DNA reads TGTGCCAGCAGCGAATCTAGCGGGAGTCGGGGTACGCAGTATTTT. This translates into CASSESSGSRGTQYF.

The chain employs TRBV30 and TRBJ1-1; TRBD1 aligns across 7 bases. The CDR3 is 13 residues long. With V trimmed by 3 bases and J by 3 bases, 4 bases remained unmatched. Germline CDR1 GTSNPN, CDR2 SVGIG (reference sequence). The CDR3 nucleotides read TGTGCCTGGAGGCAGGGGGGATACACTGAAGCTTTCTTT. It is translated as CAWRQGGYTEAFF.

The V and J genes are TRBV9 and TRBJ2-2; 13 bases are a match to TRBD2. From germline, CDR1 is SGDLS and CDR2 YYNGEE. The CDR3 is made up of 18 amino acids. V shed 1 base, J shed 5 bases, and the junction held 8 bases outside the gene matches. Here the CDR3 reads CASSVSITTSGRTGELFF. Written as DNA, the CDR3 is TGTGCCAGCAGCGTATCAATAACGACTAGCGGGAGGACCGGGGAGCTGTTTTTT.